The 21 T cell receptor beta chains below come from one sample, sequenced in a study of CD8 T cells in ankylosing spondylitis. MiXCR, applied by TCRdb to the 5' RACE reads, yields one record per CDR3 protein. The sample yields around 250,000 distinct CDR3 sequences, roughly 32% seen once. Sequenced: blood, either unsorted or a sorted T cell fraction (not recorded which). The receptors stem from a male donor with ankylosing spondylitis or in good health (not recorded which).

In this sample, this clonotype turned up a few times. The CDR3 loop is CAIRARGQGARTEQFF. The CDR3 DNA sequence: TGTGCCATCAGGGCCCGGGGACAGGGAGCTAGGACTGAGCAGTTCTTC. J is TRBJ2-1 and V is TRBV10-3; 9 bases agree with TRBD1. This CDR3 region has 16 residues. After removal of 6 bases from V and 9 bases from J, the junction contained 15 bases not matched to a gene. Looked up from germline, CDR1 is ENHRY and CDR2 is SYGVKD.

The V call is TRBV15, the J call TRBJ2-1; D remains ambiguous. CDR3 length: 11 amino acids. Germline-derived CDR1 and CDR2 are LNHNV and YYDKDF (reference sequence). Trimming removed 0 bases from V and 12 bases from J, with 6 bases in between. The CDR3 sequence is CATSRDRVQFF. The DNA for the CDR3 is TGTGCCACCAGCAGAGATCGAGTGCAGTTCTTC.

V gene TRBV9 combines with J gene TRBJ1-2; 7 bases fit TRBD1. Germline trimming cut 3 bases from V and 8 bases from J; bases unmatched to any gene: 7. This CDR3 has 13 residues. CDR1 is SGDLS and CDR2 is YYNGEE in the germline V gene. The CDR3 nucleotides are TGTGCCAGCAGCGACCGACAGGGCCAAGGCTACACCTTC. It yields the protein CASSDRQGQGYTF. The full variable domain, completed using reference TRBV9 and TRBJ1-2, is DSGVTQTPKHLITATGQRVTLRCSPRSGDLSVYWYQQSLDQGLQFLIQYYNGEERAKGNILERFSAQQFPDLHSELNLSSLELGDSALYFCASSDRQGQGYTFGSGTRLTVV.

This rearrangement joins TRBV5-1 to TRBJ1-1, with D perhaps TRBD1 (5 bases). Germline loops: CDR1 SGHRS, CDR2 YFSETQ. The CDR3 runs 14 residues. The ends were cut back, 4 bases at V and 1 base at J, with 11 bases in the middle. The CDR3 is CASSPVGQNTEAFF. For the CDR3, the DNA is TGCGCCAGCAGCCCCGTAGGACAGAACACTGAAGCTTTCTTT.

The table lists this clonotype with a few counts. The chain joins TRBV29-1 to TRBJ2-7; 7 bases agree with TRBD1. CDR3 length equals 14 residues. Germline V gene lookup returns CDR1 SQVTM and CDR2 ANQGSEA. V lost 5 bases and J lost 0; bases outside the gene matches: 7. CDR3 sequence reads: CSVSGQESSYEQYF. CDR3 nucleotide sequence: TGCAGCGTTTCAGGACAGGAAAGCTCCTACGAGCAGTACTTC.

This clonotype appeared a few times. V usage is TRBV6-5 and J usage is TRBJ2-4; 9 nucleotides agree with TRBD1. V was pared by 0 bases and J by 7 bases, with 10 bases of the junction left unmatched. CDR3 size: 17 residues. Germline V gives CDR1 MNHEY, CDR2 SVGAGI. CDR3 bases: TGTGCCAGCAGTTACTCGACAACAGGGGGCAGGGGGAACATTCAGTACTTC. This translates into CASSYSTTGGRGNIQYF.

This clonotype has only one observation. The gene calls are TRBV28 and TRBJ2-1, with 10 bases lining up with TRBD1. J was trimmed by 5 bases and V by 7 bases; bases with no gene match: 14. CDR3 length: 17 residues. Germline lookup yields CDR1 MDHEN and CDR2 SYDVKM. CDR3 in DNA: TGTGCCAGCACAATCCCGGGACAGGGGCCGAGGGACAATGAGCAGTTCTTC. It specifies CASTIPGQGPRDNEQFF.

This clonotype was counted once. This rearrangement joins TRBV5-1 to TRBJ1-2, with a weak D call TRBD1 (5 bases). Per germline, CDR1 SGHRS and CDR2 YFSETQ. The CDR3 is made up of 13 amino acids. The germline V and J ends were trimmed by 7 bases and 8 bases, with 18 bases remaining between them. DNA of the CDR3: TGCGCCAGCTCCCGGGCAGGGTCGGAGGGCTACACCTTC. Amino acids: CASSRAGSEGYTF.

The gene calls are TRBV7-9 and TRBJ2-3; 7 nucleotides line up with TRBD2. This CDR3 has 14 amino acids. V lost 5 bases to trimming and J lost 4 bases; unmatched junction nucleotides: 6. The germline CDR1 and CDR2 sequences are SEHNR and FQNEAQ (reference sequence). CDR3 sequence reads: CASSREVEADTQYF. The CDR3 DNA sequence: TGTGCCAGCAGCCGGGAGGTAGAGGCAGATACGCAGTATTTT.

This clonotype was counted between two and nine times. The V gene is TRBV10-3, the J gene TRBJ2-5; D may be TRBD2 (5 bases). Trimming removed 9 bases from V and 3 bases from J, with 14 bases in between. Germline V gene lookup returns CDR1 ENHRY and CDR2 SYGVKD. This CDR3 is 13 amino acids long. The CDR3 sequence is CAMARDEKETQYF. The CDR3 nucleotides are TGTGCCATGGCCCGGGATGAAAAAGAGACCCAGTACTTC.

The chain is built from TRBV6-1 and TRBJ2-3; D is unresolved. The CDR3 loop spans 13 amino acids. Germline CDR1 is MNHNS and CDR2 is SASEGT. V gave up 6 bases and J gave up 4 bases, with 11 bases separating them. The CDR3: CASRVALPDTQYF. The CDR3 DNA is TGTGCCAGCAGGGTAGCCCTCCCAGATACGCAGTATTTT.

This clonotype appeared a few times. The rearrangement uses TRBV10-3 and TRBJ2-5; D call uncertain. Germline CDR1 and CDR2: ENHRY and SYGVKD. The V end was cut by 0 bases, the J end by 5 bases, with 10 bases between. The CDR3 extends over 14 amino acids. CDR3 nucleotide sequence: TGTGCCATCAGTGAGTCCGTTAGTCGGGAGACCCAGTACTTC. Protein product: CAISESVSRETQYF.

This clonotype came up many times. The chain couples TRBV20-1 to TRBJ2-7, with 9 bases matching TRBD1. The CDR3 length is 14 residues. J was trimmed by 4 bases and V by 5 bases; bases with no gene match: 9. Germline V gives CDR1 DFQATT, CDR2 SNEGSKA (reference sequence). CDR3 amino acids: CSAANRGQSYEQYF. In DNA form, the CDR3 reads TGCAGTGCTGCCAACAGGGGGCAAAGTTACGAGCAGTACTTC.

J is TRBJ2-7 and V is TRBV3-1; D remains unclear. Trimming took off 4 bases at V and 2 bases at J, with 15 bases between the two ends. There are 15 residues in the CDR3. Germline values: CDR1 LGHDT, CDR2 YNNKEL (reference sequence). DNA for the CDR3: TGTGCCAGCAGCCGACCCGGACGCAGCGCCTACGAGCAGTACTTC. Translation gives CASSRPGRSAYEQYF.

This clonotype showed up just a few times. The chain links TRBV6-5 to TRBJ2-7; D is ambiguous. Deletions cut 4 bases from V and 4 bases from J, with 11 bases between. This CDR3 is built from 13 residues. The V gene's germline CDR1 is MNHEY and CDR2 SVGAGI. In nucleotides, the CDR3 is TGTGCCAGCAGTTTGGACGGTCAGTACGAGCAGTACTTC. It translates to CASSLDGQYEQYF.

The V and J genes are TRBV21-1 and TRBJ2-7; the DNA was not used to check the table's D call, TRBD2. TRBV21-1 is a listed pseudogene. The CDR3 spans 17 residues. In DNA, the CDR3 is TGTGCCAGCAGCAAAGAGGAGGGTCACGAGAGGGGCTACGAGCAGTACTTC. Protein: CASSKEEGHERGYEQYF.

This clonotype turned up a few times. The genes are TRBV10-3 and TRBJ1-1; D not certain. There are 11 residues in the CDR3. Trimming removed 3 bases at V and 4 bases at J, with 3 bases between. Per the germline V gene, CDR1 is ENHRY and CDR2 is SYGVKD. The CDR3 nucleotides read TGTGCCATCAGTGAACGCACTGAAGCTTTCTTT. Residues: CAISERTEAFF.

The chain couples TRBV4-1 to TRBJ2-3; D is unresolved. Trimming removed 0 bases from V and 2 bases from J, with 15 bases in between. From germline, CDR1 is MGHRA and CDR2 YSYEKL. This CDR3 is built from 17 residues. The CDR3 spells CASSQDQQLRNTDTQYF. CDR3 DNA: TGCGCCAGCAGCCAAGATCAGCAGCTTCGGAACACAGATACGCAGTATTTT.

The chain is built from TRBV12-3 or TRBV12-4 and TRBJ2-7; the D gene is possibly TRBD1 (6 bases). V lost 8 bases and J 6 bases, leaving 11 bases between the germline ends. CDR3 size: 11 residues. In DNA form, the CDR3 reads TGTGCCAGCGGAATAGGGGGCGAGCAGTACTTC. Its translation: CASGIGGEQYF.

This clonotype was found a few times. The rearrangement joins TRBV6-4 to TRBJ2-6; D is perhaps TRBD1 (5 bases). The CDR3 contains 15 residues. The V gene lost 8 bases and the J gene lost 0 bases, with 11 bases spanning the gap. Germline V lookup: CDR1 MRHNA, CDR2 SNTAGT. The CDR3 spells CASVRQISGANVLTF. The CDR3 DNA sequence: TGTGCCAGCGTCCGACAGATCTCTGGGGCCAACGTCCTGACTTTC.

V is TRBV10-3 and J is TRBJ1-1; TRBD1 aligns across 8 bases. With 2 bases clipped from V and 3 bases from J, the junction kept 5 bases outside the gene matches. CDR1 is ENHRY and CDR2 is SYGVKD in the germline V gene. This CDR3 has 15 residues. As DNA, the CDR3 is TGTGCCATCAGTGAGCCGGACAGGGCTGACACTGAAGCTTTCTTT. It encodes CAISEPDRADTEAFF.